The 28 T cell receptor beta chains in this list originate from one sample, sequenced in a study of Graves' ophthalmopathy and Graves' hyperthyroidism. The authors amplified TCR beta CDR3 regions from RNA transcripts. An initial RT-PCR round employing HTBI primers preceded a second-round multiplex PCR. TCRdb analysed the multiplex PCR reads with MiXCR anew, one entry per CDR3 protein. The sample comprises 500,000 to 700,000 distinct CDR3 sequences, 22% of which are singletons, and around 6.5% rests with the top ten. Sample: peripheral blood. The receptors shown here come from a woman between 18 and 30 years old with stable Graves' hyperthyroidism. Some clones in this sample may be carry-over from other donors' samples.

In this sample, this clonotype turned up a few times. CDR3 protein: CASSLTSARYEQYF. The CDR3 DNA follows: TGTGCCAGCAGTTTGACTAGCGCCCGCTACGAGCAGTACTTC. This sequence joins TRBV12-3 or TRBV12-4 and TRBJ2-7, with TRBD2 matching 8 bases. This CDR3 is built from 14 residues. V gave up 3 bases and J gave up 3 bases; unmatched junction bases: 4.

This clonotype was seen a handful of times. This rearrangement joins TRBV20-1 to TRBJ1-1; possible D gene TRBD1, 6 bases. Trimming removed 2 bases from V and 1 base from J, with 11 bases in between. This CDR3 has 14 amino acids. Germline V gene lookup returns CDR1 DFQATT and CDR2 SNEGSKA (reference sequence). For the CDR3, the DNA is TGCAGTGCTAGATGGGGGCAGAGGAACACTGAAGCTTTCTTT. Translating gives CSARWGQRNTEAFF.

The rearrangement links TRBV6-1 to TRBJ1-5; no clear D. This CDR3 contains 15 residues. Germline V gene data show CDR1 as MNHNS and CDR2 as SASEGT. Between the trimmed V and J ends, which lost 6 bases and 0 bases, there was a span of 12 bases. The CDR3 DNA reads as TGTGCCAGCAGACTATTGCCTAATAGCAATCAGCCCCAGCATTTT. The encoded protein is CASRLLPNSNQPQHF.

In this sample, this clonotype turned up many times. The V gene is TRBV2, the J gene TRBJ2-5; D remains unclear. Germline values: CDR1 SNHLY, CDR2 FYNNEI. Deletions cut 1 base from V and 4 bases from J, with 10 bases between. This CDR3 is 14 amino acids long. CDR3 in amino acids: CASSEGIGVETQYF. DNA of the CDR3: TGTGCCAGCAGTGAAGGAATCGGAGTAGAGACCCAGTACTTC. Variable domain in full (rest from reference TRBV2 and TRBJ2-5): EPEVTQTPSHQVTQMGQEVILRCVPISNHLYFYWYRQILGQKVEFLVSFYNNEISEKSEIFDDQFSVERPDGSNFTLKIRSTKLEDSAMYFCASSEGIGVETQYFGPGTRLLVL.

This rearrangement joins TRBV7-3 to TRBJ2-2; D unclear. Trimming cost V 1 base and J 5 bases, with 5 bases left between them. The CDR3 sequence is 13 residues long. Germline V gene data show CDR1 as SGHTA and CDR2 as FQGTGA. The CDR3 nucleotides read TGTGCCAGCAGCTTAAAGGTTACCGGGGAGCTGTTTTTT. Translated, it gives CASSLKVTGELFF. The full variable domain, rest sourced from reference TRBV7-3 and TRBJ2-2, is GAGVSQTPSNKVTEKGKYVELRCDPISGHTALYWYRQSLGQGPEFLIYFQGTGAADDSGLPNDRFFAVRPEGSVSTLKIQRTERGDSAVYLCASSLKVTGELFFGEGSRLTVL.

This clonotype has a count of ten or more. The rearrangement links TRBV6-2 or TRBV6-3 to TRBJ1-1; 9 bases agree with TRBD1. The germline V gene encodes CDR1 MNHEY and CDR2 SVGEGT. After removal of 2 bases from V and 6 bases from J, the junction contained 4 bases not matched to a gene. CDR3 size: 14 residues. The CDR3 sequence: CASSYHRGQSEAFF. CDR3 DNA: TGTGCCAGCAGTTACCACAGGGGGCAATCTGAAGCTTTCTTT.

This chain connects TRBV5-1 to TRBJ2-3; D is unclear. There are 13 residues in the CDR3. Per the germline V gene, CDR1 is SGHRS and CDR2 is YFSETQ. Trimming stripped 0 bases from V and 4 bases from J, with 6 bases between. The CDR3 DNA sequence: TGCGCCAGCAGCTTGGACAACTCAGATACGCAGTATTTT. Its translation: CASSLDNSDTQYF.

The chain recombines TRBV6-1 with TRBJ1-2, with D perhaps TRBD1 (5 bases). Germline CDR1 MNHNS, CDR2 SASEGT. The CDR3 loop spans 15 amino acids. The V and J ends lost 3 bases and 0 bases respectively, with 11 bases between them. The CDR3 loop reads CASSEHSGANYGYTF. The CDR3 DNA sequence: TGTGCCAGCAGTGAGCATTCGGGGGCTAACTATGGCTACACCTTC.

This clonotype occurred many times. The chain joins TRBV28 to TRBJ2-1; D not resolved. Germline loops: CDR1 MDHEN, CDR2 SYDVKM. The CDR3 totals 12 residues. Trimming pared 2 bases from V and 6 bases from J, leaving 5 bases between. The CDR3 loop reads CASSLRVNEQFF. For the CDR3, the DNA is TGTGCCAGCAGTTTAAGGGTCAATGAGCAGTTCTTC.

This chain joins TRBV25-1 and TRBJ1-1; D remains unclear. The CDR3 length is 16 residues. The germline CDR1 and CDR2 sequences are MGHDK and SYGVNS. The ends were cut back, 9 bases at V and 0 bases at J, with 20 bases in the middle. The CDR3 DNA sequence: TGTGCCAGTCGCCAGGCGGGGTTCGGGCTGAACACTGAAGCTTTCTTT. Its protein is CASRQAGFGLNTEAFF. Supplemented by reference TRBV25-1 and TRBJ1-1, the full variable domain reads EADIYQTPRYLVIGTGKKITLECSQTMGHDKMYWYQQDPGMELHLIHYSYGVNSTEKGDLSSESTVSRIRTEHFPLTLESARPSHTSQYLCASRQAGFGLNTEAFFGQGTRLTVV.

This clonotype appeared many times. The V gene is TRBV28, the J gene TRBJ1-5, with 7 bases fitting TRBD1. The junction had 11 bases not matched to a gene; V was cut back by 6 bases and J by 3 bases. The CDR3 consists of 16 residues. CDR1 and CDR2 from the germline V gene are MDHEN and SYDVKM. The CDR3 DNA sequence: TGTGCCAGCAGACCGGGTAGACAGGGCGCCAATCAGCCCCAGCATTTT. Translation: CASRPGRQGANQPQHF.

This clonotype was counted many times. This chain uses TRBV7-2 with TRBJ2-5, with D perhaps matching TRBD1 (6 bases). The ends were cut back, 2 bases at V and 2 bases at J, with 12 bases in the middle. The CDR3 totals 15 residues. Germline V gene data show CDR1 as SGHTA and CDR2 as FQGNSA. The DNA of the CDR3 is TGTGCCAGCAGCTTAAACAGGGCAAGTCAAGAGACCCAGTACTTC. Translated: CASSLNRASQETQYF.

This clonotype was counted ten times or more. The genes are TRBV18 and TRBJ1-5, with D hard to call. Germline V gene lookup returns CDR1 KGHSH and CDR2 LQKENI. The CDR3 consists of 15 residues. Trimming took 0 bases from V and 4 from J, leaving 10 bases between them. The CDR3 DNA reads TGTGCCAGCTCACCACCGGGAGGCTTGAATCAGCCCCAGCATTTT. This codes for CASSPPGGLNQPQHF.

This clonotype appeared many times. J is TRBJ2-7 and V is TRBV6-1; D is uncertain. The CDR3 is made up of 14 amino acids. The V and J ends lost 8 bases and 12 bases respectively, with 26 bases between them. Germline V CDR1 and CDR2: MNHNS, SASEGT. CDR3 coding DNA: TGTGCCAGCGAGGCAGCCCGGCACCCTCCTGCGGTGTACTTC. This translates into CASEAARHPPAVYF.

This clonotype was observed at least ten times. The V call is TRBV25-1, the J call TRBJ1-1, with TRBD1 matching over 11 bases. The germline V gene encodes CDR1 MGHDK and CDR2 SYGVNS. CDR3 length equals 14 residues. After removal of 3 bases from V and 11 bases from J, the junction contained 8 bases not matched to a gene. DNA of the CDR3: TGTGCCAGCAGTGAGTCGGGACAGGGGGTTCGGGCTTTCTTT. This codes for CASSESGQGVRAFF.

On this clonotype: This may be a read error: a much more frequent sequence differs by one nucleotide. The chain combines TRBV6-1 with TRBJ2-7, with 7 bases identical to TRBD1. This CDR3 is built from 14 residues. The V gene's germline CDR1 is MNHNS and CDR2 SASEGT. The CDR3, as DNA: TGTGCCAGCAGTCCTAGAGACAGGGTCTCCGAGCAGTGCTTC. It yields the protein CASSPRDRVSEQCF.

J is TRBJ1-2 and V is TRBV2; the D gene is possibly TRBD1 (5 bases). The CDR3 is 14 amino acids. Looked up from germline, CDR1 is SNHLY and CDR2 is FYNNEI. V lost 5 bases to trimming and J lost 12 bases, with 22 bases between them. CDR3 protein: CASSPPPGGMANTF. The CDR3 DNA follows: TGTGCCAGCAGTCCGCCTCCGGGGGGTATGGCTAACACCTTC.

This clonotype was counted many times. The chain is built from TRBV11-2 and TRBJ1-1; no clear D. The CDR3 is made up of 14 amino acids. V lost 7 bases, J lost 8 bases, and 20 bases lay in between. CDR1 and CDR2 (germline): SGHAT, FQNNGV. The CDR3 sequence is CASTQYHDFREAFF. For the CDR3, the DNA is TGTGCCAGCACCCAGTACCATGATTTCCGCGAAGCTTTCTTT.

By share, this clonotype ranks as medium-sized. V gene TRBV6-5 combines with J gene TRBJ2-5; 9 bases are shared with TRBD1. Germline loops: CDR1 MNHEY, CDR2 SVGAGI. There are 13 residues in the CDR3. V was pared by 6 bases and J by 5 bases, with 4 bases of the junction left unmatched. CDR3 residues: CASSRDRVETQYF. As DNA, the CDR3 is TGTGCCAGCAGCCGGGACAGGGTTGAGACCCAGTACTTC.

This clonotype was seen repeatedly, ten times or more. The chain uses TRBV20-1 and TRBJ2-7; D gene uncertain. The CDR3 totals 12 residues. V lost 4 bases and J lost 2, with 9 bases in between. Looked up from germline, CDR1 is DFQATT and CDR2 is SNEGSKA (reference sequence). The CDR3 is CSATDTAYEQYF. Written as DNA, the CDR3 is TGCAGTGCTACCGACACGGCCTACGAGCAGTACTTC.

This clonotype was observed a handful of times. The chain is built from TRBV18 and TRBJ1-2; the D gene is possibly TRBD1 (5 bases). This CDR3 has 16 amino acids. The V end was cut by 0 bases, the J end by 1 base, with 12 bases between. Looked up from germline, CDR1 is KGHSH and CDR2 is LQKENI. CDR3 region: CASSPPLGTGNYGYTF. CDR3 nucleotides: TGTGCCAGCTCACCACCGCTAGGGACGGGTAACTATGGCTACACCTTC.

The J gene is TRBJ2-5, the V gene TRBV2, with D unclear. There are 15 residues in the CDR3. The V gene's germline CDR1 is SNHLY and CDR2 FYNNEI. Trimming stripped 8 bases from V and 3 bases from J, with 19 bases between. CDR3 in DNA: TGTGCCAGCGGTTTGGAGCAGTGGAAAGAAGAGACCCAGTACTTC. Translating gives CASGLEQWKEETQYF.

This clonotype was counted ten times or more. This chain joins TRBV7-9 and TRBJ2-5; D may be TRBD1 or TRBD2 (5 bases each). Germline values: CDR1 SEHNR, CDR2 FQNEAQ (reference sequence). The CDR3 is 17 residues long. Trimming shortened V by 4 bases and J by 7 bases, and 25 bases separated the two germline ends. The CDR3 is CASSWGPAASPKGTQYF. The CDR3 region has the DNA TGTGCCAGCAGCTGGGGACCGGCGGCTTCCCCAAAGGGGACCCAGTACTTC. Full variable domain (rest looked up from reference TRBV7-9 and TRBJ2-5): DTGVSQNPRHKITKRGQNVTFRCDPISEHNRLYWYRQTLGQGPEFLTYFQNEAQLEKSRLLSDRFSAERPKGSFSTLEIQRTEQGDSAMYLCASSWGPAASPKGTQYFGPGTRLLVL.

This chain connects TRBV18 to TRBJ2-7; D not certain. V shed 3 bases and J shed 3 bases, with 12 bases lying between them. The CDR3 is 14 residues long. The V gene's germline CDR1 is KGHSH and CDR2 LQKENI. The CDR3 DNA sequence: TGTGCCAGCTCACCGGTTCCGAGTTTCTACGAGCAGTACTTC. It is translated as CASSPVPSFYEQYF.

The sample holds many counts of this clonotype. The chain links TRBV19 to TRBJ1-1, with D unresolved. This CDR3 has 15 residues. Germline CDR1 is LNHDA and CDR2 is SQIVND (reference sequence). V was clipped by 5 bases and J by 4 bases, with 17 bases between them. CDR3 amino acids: CASSPLLTSATEAFF. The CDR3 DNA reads TGTGCCAGTAGTCCTCTCTTGACTAGTGCCACTGAAGCTTTCTTT.

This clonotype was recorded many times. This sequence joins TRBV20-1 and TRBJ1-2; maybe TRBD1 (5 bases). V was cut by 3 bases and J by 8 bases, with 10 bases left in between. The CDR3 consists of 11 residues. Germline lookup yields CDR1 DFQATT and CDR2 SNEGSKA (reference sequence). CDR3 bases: TGCAGTGCTAGTCCGACAGCCGGCTACACCTTC. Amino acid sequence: CSASPTAGYTF.

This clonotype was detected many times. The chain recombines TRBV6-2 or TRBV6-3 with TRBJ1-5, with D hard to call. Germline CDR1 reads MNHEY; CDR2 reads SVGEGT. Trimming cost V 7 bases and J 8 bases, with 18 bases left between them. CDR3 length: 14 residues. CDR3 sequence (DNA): TGTGCCAGCAACAACATCTATCTCCAGGAGCCCCAGCATTTT. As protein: CASNNIYLQEPQHF.

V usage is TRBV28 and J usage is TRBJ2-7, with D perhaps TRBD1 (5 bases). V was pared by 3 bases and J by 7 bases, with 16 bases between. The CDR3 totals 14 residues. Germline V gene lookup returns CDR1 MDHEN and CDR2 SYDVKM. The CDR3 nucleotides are TGTGCCAGCAGTTTCCGTCCCGAAGGGGTTGAGCAGTACTTC. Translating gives CASSFRPEGVEQYF.